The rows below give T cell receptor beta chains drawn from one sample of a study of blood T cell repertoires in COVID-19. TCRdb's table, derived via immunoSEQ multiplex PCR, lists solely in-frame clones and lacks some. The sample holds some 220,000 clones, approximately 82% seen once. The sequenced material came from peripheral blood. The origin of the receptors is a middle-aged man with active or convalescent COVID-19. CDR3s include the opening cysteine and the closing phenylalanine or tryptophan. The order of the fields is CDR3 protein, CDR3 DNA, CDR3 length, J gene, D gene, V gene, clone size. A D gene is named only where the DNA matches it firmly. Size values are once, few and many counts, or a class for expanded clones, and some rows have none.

CDR3aa: CAISESAASGDHNEQFF; CDR3nt: TGTGCCATCAGTGAGTCAGCAGCTAGCGGGGACCACAATGAGCAGTTCTTC; len: 17; j_gene: TRBJ2-1; d_gene: TRBD2; v_gene: TRBV10-3; abundance: .
CDR3aa: CASSEGQGFGNTIYF; CDR3nt: TGTGCCAGCAGCGAAGGACAGGGGTTCGGAAACACCATATATTTT; len: 15; j_gene: TRBJ1-3; d_gene: TRBD1; v_gene: TRBV4-2; abundance: .
CDR3aa: CASSAGTREAFF; CDR3nt: TGTGCCAGCAGCGCTGGGACACGTGAAGCTTTCTTT; len: 12; j_gene: TRBJ1-1; d_gene: .; v_gene: TRBV28; abundance: .
CDR3aa: CASSYRGVENTEAFF; CDR3nt: TGTGCCAGCAGTTACCGGGGGGTAGAGAACACTGAAGCTTTCTTT; len: 15; j_gene: TRBJ1-1; d_gene: .; v_gene: TRBV6-5; abundance: .
CDR3aa: CATSDLAGGADTQYF; CDR3nt: TGTGCCACCAGTGATCTAGCGGGAGGGGCAGATACGCAGTATTTT; len: 15; j_gene: TRBJ2-3; d_gene: TRBD2; v_gene: TRBV24-1; abundance: .
CDR3aa: CASSLQGENIQYF; CDR3nt: TGTGCCAGCAGCTTGCAGGGGGAGAACATTCAGTACTTC; len: 13; j_gene: TRBJ2-4; d_gene: TRBD1; v_gene: TRBV7-9; abundance: few
CDR3aa: CASSQSRPRDTYSYEQYF; CDR3nt: TGCGCCAGCAGTCAATCGCGCCCCCGGGACACCTACTCCTACGAGCAGTACTTC; len: 18; j_gene: TRBJ2-7; d_gene: .; v_gene: TRBV23-1; abundance: .
CDR3aa: CATNRTSGTCTDTQYF; CDR3nt: TGTGCCACCAACCGGACTAGCGGGACCTGCACAGATACGCAGTATTTT; len: 16; j_gene: TRBJ2-3; d_gene: TRBD2; v_gene: TRBV24-1; abundance: .
CDR3aa: CASSVGHLGDNQPQHF; CDR3nt: TGTGCCAGCAGCGTCGGGCACCTCGGGGACAATCAGCCCCAGCATTTT; len: 16; j_gene: TRBJ1-5; d_gene: .; v_gene: TRBV9; abundance: .
CDR3aa: CASSDRAGTEAFF; CDR3nt: TGTGCCAGCAGCGACAGGGCGGGCACTGAAGCTTTCTTT; len: 13; j_gene: TRBJ1-1; d_gene: TRBD1; v_gene: TRBV2; abundance: once
CDR3aa: CASSPPGLAGDNEQFF; CDR3nt: TGTGCCAGCAGTCCACCCGGACTAGCGGGGGACAATGAGCAGTTCTTC; len: 16; j_gene: TRBJ2-1; d_gene: TRBD2; v_gene: TRBV28; abundance: .
CDR3aa: CASRTQGYEQYF; CDR3nt: TGTGCCAGCAGGACTCAGGGCTACGAGCAGTACTTC; len: 12; j_gene: TRBJ2-7; d_gene: .; v_gene: TRBV28; abundance: .